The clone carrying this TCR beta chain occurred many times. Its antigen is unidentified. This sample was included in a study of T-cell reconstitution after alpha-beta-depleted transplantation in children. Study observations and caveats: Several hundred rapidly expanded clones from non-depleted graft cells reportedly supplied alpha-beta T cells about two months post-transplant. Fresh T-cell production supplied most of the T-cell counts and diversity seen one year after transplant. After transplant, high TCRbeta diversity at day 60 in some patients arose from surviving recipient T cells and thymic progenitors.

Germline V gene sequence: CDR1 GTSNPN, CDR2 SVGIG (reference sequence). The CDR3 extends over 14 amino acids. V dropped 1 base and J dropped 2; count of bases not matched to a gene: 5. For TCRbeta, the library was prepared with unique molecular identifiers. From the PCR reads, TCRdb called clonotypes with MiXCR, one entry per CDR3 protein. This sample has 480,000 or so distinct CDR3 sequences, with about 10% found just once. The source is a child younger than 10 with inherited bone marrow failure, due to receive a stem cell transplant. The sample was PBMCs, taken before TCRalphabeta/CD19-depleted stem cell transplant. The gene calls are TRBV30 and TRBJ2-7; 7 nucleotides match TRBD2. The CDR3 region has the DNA TGTGCCTGGAGTGGGGCTAGCGGTCCCTACGAGCAGTACTTC. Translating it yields CAWSGASGPYEQYF.